This T cell receptor beta chain emerged from a study of metastatic and nonmetastatic thyroid tumors. Whole-study context: From malignant and benign thyroid patients, repertoires in blood and in tumor or nodule tissue were compared.

Authors' processing steps: Variation in CDR3 across clinicopathological groups served as the basis for constructing a distant-metastasis classifier in papillary thyroid cancer. From the PCR reads, TCRdb re-called clones with MiXCR. The V and J calls and clone size come from TCRdb's table, not from the authors' own analysis. The sample contains approximately 25,000 clones, roughly 17% of which appear only once. The CDR3 runs to 12 residues. Per the germline V gene, CDR1 is SGHNT and CDR2 is YENEEA. Trimming shortened V by 5 bases and J by 5 bases, and 8 bases separated the two germline ends. No patient had received any treatment before thyroid surgery. This clone came up many times. Antigen: not known. The sample carries other DNA sequences with the same CDR3. Study-level points and caveats: For both blood and tumor, malignant thyroid tumors reportedly showed significantly higher TCR beta diversity than benign nodules did.

This chain links TRBV11-3 with TRBJ2-3; D might be TRBD1 (6 bases). Sequencing was done on a sample of blood. The receptor's source is a male donor with papillary thyroid cancer or a benign thyroid nodule (not recorded which). Some clones in this sample may be carry-over from other donors' samples. The DNA for the CDR3 is TGTGCCAGCAGCCCGACAGGAGATACGCAGTATTTT. It codes for CASSPTGDTQYF.